The source of this TCR beta chain is a study of blood T cells in healthy people across ages. As for this clonotype: Its antigen is still unknown.

Whole-study results and caveats: Researchers said unsorted PBMCs prevented a conclusive naive versus antigen-experienced comparison. The donors' CMV status was not determined, possibly confounding changes in expanded clonotypes.

Together with a sample-barcoded 5' primer, a J-beta primer mix was included in a second PCR lasting 7 to 11 cycles. TCRdb recomputed calls from the 5' RACE reads with MiXCR, one row per CDR3 protein. The sample lists nearly 1 million distinct CDR3 sequences, about 53% seen once, with about 21% in the top ten. The germline V gene encodes CDR1 SGDLS and CDR2 YYNGEE. The CDR3 totals 12 residues. The ends were cut back, 5 bases at V and 6 bases at J, with 10 bases in the middle. Roughly 10 milliliters of peripheral blood were drawn from each donor into EDTA-treated tubes. The chain couples TRBV9 to TRBJ2-3; D not certain. The sample taken for sequencing was blood. The origin of this receptor is an older woman in good health. CDR3 nucleotides: TGTGCCAGCAGAGCAGACTCGGATACGCAGTATTTT. Translating it yields CASRADSDTQYF.